Each of the 29 T cell receptor beta chains below was sequenced from the same sample in a study of T cell repertoires in cytomegalovirus infection. These receptors' antigens are unknown. TCRdb re-called the reads with MiXCR, one entry per CDR3 protein. Of fewer than 1,000,000 distinct CDR3 sequences listed, roughly 30% were seen once; the top ten hold roughly an eighth. The material sequenced was cultured CD8+ T cells from PBMCs, taken from culture after CMV antigen stimulation. The receptors were sampled from a human donor in good health (CMV status not recorded). Some clones in this sample may be carry-over from other donors' samples.

This chain connects TRBV27 to TRBJ2-1; D may be TRBD1 (6 bases). The CDR3 is 14 residues long. Per the germline V gene, CDR1 is MNHEY and CDR2 is SMNVEV (reference sequence). Trimming took off 6 bases at V and 7 bases at J, with 16 bases between the two ends. The CDR3 sequence: CASSTGYPANEQFF. CDR3 bases: TGTGCCAGCAGCACAGGGTACCCGGCAAATGAGCAGTTCTTC.

The rearrangement joins TRBV19 to TRBJ2-4, with 9 nucleotides matching TRBD1. The V gene end was trimmed by 6 bases and the J gene end by 7 bases; junction bases not matched to a gene: 10. Germline-derived CDR1 and CDR2 are LNHDA and SQIVND (reference sequence). The CDR3 loop spans 15 amino acids. CDR3 region: CASSIRPTGGNIQYF. The CDR3 nucleotides read TGTGCCAGTAGCATCCGGCCGACAGGGGGGAACATTCAGTACTTC. The complete variable domain, with remaining parts taken from reference TRBV19 and TRBJ2-4, reads DGGITQSPKYLFRKEGQNVTLSCEQNLNHDAMYWYRQDPGQGLRLIYYSQIVNDFQKGDIAEGYSVSREKKESFPLTVTSAQKNPTAFYLCASSIRPTGGNIQYFGAGTRLSVL.

This clonotype was observed a handful of times. The rearrangement joins TRBV19 to TRBJ2-1; TRBD1 matches 7 bases. The V segment lost 2 bases and the J segment 8 bases; nucleotides outside the gene matches: 9. Per germline, CDR1 LNHDA and CDR2 SQIVND (reference sequence). The CDR3 spans 15 residues. The CDR3 here is CASSIRGRTGDEQFF. DNA of the CDR3: TGTGCCAGTAGTATAAGGGGGCGGACGGGCGATGAGCAGTTCTTC.

The table lists this clonotype with a few counts. The germline gene is not matched at one end of the junction; a read error may be the cause. The gene calls are TRBV4-1 and TRBJ2-3; 11 bases map to TRBD2. This CDR3 is built from 18 residues. Per germline, CDR1 MGHRA and CDR2 YSYEKL. The CDR3 loop is CASSQEGLAGGLTDTQYF. CDR3 in DNA: TGTGCCAGCAGCCAAGAAGGGCTAGCGGGGGGCCTCACAGATACGCAGTATTTT.

The chain's CDR3 is CATSPGRLAGSYNEQFF. The CDR3 coding sequence is TGTGCCACCTCGCCCGGACGGCTAGCGGGCTCATACAATGAGCAGTTCTTC. The J gene is TRBJ2-1, the V gene TRBV24-1, with TRBD2 identical over 8 bases. The CDR3 runs 17 residues. Germline V gene data show CDR1 as KGHDR and CDR2 as SFDVKD. Trimming removed 9 bases from V and 4 bases from J; junction bases left unmatched: 16.

This clonotype has at least ten counts. This chain links TRBV10-2 with TRBJ2-1; 8 nucleotides line up with TRBD2. This CDR3 has 16 residues. Trimming at V came to 3 bases and at J to 9 bases, leaving 13 bases not matched to a gene. Germline V lookup: CDR1 WSHSY, CDR2 SAAADI. Written as DNA, the CDR3 is TGCGCCAGCAGTGACGGCGGGGGGCGCGGGTTCGCTGAGCAGTTCTTC. Encoded protein: CASSDGGGRGFAEQFF.

The rearrangement uses TRBV11-3 and TRBJ1-5; a weak D match, TRBD1 (6 bases). The CDR3 is made up of 18 amino acids. Trimming cost V 5 bases and J 0 bases, with 20 bases left between them. The germline gives CDR1 SGHNT, CDR2 YENEEA. DNA of the CDR3: TGTGCCAGCAGCACTAGTGGGGGCCTACTTTATAGCAATCAGCCCCAGCATTTT. It encodes CASSTSGGLLYSNQPQHF.

This chain uses TRBV28 with TRBJ2-1; 13 bases are shared with TRBD2. CDR3 length equals 17 residues. CDR1 and CDR2 (germline): MDHEN, SYDVKM. Trimming took 5 bases from V and 2 from J; bases not matched to a gene: 6. CDR3 in DNA: TGTGCCAGCAGTCGACTAGCGGGGGGACCTCCCTACAATGAGCAGTTCTTC. This encodes CASSRLAGGPPYNEQFF.

The chain joins TRBV12-3 or TRBV12-4 to TRBJ2-7, with D perhaps matching TRBD2 (6 bases). Trimming stripped 5 bases from V and 4 bases from J, with 15 bases between. The CDR3 covers 14 residues. CDR3 region: CASSPRVGGYEQYF. The CDR3 nucleotides read TGTGCCAGCAGTCCCCGAGTTGGGGGGTACGAGCAGTACTTC.

The chain carries TRBV28 and TRBJ2-7; TRBD1 agrees at 11 bases. V was pared by 5 bases and J by 2 bases, with 5 bases of the junction left unmatched. The CDR3 runs 15 residues. The V gene's germline CDR1 is MDHEN and CDR2 SYDVKM. The CDR3 region has the DNA TGTGCCAGCAGTCCTCCGGGACAGGGGGCCTACGAGCAGTACGTC. Its translation is CASSPPGQGAYEQYV.

This chain joins TRBV7-9 and TRBJ2-5, with 12 bases that match TRBD2. CDR1 and CDR2 (germline): SEHNR, FQNEAQ (reference sequence). V shed 2 bases, J shed 5 bases, and the junction held 15 bases outside the gene matches. CDR3 length: 19 amino acids. CDR3 sequence: CASSLPPLAGGLARETQYF. The CDR3 DNA follows: TGTGCCAGCAGCTTACCCCCCCTAGCGGGGGGGCTGGCTAGGGAGACCCAGTACTTC.

This clonotype has at least ten counts. The chain links TRBV6-1 to TRBJ1-5, with a possible D match to TRBD1 (6 bases). Germline V gene sequence: CDR1 MNHNS, CDR2 SASEGT. V was trimmed by 1 base and J by 7 bases, leaving 20 bases between them. This CDR3 has 17 residues. The CDR3 DNA sequence: TGTGCCAGCAGTGAAGACCCCGCCCGAAAGGGGGGGCAGCCCCAGCATTTT. Its protein is CASSEDPARKGGQPQHF.

The chain employs TRBV19 and TRBJ2-1, with D tentatively TRBD2 (5 bases). The germline CDR1 and CDR2 sequences are LNHDA and SQIVND (reference sequence). This CDR3 has 14 amino acids. Trimming took off 6 bases at V and 0 bases at J, with 9 bases between the two ends. CDR3 sequence reads: CASRPGFSYNEQFF. The CDR3 region has the DNA TGTGCCAGTAGACCGGGATTCTCCTACAATGAGCAGTTCTTC.

On this clonotype: One junction end disagrees with the germline gene, perhaps due to a read error. The chain employs TRBV11-3 and TRBJ2-1; D is perhaps TRBD1 (8 bases). From germline, CDR1 is SGHNT and CDR2 YENEEA. This CDR3 spans 16 amino acids. In DNA form, the CDR3 reads TGTGCCAGCAGCCAGATGGGAACAGGGGGGGGCAATGAGAAGTTCTTC. Protein sequence: CASSQMGTGGGNEKFF.

This clonotype has ten or more counts. The chain is built from TRBV7-9 and TRBJ2-4; D gene unclear. Trimming cost V 2 bases and J 2 bases, with 10 bases left between them. The CDR3 loop spans 15 amino acids. CDR1 SEHNR and CDR2 FQNEAQ come from the germline V gene (reference sequence). The CDR3 DNA follows: TGTGCCAGCAGCTTAAAGCTCGACACCAAAAACATTCAGTACTTC. This gives the protein CASSLKLDTKNIQYF.

The chain recombines TRBV27 with TRBJ1-2; TRBD1 agrees at 7 bases. The trim removed 5 bases at V and 4 bases at J, leaving 7 bases unmatched. This CDR3 is built from 14 residues. CDR1 and CDR2 from the germline V gene are MNHEY and SMNVEV (reference sequence). The DNA of the CDR3 is TGTGCCAGCAGTAGCTCAGGGGGTAGCTATGGCTACACCTTC. This sequence encodes CASSSSGGSYGYTF.

The chain uses TRBV7-9 and TRBJ1-2, with D unclear. Germline V gene data show CDR1 as SEHNR and CDR2 as FQNEAQ (reference sequence). This CDR3 is built from 15 residues. Trimming left V 6 bases short and J 2 bases short, with 16 bases between. The CDR3 loop is CASRPKGTANYGYTF. The CDR3 region has the DNA TGTGCCAGCAGACCGAAAGGTACCGCCAACTATGGCTACACCTTC.

This clonotype was observed many times. The chain links TRBV7-6 to TRBJ2-5; 7 bases are a match to TRBD1. Germline CDR1 SGHVS, CDR2 FNYEAQ. Germline trimming cut 1 base from V and 2 bases from J; bases unmatched to any gene: 7. The CDR3 is 16 residues long. CDR3 region: CASSLDLTGLQETQYF. CDR3 bases: TGTGCCAGCAGCTTAGATCTGACAGGGCTTCAAGAGACCCAGTACTTC.

The chain carries TRBV9 and TRBJ1-6; D uncertain. Trimming removed 3 bases from V and 6 bases from J, with 19 bases in between. The CDR3 spans 17 residues. CDR1 is SGDLS, CDR2 YYNGEE, per germline. CDR3 sequence (DNA): TGTGCCAGCAGCGAATGGGAGGGAGAAAGGATTAATTCACCCCTCCACTTT. It yields the protein CASSEWEGERINSPLHF. The complete variable domain, with remaining parts taken from reference TRBV9 and TRBJ1-6, reads DSGVTQTPKHLITATGQRVTLRCSPRSGDLSVYWYQQSLDQGLQFLIQYYNGEERAKGNILERFSAQQFPDLHSELNLSSLELGDSALYFCASSEWEGERINSPLHFGNGTRLTVT.

The genes are TRBV25-1 and TRBJ1-4; D is ambiguous. V was trimmed by 8 bases and J by 6 bases, leaving 10 bases between them. The V gene's germline CDR1 is MGHDK and CDR2 SYGVNS. The CDR3 extends over 12 amino acids. CDR3 sequence (DNA): TGTGCCAGCGCCTCTGGGGATGAAAAACTGTTTTTT. Amino acid sequence: CASASGDEKLFF.

Only a few counts were recorded for this clonotype. This chain connects TRBV6-2 or TRBV6-3 to TRBJ2-7; 13 positions match TRBD2. The germline V gene encodes CDR1 MNHEY and CDR2 SVGEGT. J lost 0 bases, V lost 6 bases, and 8 bases had no gene match. CDR3 length: 17 amino acids. The CDR3 loop is CASSHGTSGESSYEQYV. The CDR3 nucleotides are TGTGCCAGCAGCCACGGGACTAGCGGGGAGAGCTCCTACGAGCAGTACGTC.

There are many counts of this clonotype. The genes are TRBV6-1 and TRBJ2-3; D gene ambiguous. Germline assignment: CDR1 MNHNS and CDR2 SASEGT. The CDR3 contains 16 residues. V lost 5 bases and J 5 bases, leaving 20 bases between the germline ends. The CDR3 bases are TGTGCCAGCAGTTCCGGCGGATCCTACCCAAGAGATACGCAGTATTTT. It is translated as CASSSGGSYPRDTQYF.

This clonotype was counted only a few times. The chain links TRBV7-9 to TRBJ1-3, with D hard to call. Germline V gene data show CDR1 as SEHNR and CDR2 as FQNEAQ (reference sequence). CDR3 length: 18 amino acids. V lost 5 bases and J 0 bases, leaving 20 bases between the germline ends. CDR3 in amino acids: CASSPPIRTLSSGNTIYF. The DNA of the CDR3 is TGTGCCAGCAGCCCACCCATCAGGACTTTAAGCTCTGGAAACACCATATATTTT.

This clonotype has just a few counts. This rearrangement joins TRBV6-6 to TRBJ2-7; D is undetermined. The V end lost 3 bases, the J end lost 5 bases, and 11 bases lay between the germline ends. CDR1 is MNHNY, CDR2 SVGAGI, per germline (reference sequence). The CDR3 spans 13 residues. The CDR3 loop is CASSYSPDHEQYF. CDR3 DNA sequence: TGTGCCAGCAGTTATTCCCCGGACCACGAGCAGTACTTC.

This clonotype was detected ten times or more. CDR3 protein: CASSESGGSYNEQFF. The CDR3 DNA reads TGTGCCAGCAGTGAAAGCGGTGGCTCCTACAATGAGCAGTTCTTC. The genes are TRBV6-1 and TRBJ2-1; TRBD2 is a possible D gene (5 bases). V was cut by 2 bases and J by 0 bases, with 8 bases left in between. The CDR3 runs to 15 residues. Looked up from germline, CDR1 is MNHNS and CDR2 is SASEGT.

With respect to this clonotype: Possible read error: a much larger clone is one base away. The chain employs TRBV7-6 and TRBJ2-7; maybe TRBD1 (5 bases). The germline CDR1 and CDR2 sequences are SGHVS and FNYEAQ. V was pared by 0 bases and J by 2 bases, with 5 bases between. CDR3 length: 13 residues. The CDR3 DNA reads TGTGCCAGCAGCTTAGCGGACACCTACGAGCAGTACTTC. Protein sequence: CASSLADTYEQYF.

This clonotype was detected only a few times. The chain links TRBV27 to TRBJ2-7; D remains unclear. Trimming cost V 10 bases and J 4 bases, with 14 bases left between them. The germline CDR1 and CDR2 sequences are MNHEY and SMNVEV (reference sequence). The CDR3 consists of 12 residues. The CDR3 loop is CATTLTPYEQYV. As DNA, the CDR3 is TGTGCCACCACCCTGACCCCTTACGAGCAGTACGTC.

As concerns this clonotype: Mismatch with germline at one junction end may stem from a read error. V usage is TRBV4-3 and J usage is TRBJ1-2; D might be TRBD1 (5 bases). Germline CDR1 LGHNA, CDR2 YSLEER. The CDR3 covers 16 residues. The CDR3 loop reads CASSQDREIIFWGCTF. The CDR3 DNA follows: TGCGCCAGCAGCCAAGATCGCGAGATTATTTTCTGGGGCTGCACCTTC.

The chain is built from TRBV9 and TRBJ2-5, with TRBD2 matching over 12 bases. This CDR3 region has 17 residues. Germline assignment: CDR1 SGDLS and CDR2 YYNGEE. The V and J ends lost 0 bases and 5 bases, in that order; junction bases with no gene match: 8. DNA of the CDR3: TGTGCCAGCAGCGTAGGTCTAGCGGGGGGGCCGATGGAGACCCAGTACTTC. Residues: CASSVGLAGGPMETQYF.